The subject of this entry is one T cell receptor beta chain. The sample is drawn from a study of blood T cell repertoires in COVID-19. The overall study: Both acute and convalescent COVID-19 samples were obtained from the United States, Italy and Spain. The analysed material was cDNA or gDNA that came from T cells, B-cell-depleted T cells, or PBMCs.

Participants spanned ages about 18 to 90 years and resided in about 24 US areas. Some clones are missing from TCRdb's copy, which holds only in-frame ones; the method was immunoSEQ multiplex PCR. The top ten hold roughly 1.2% of the sample, which has around 250,000 clones, around 88% seen once. In germline, CDR1 is SQVTM, CDR2 ANQGSEA. Trimming removed 8 bases at V and 4 bases at J, with 14 bases between. This CDR3 region has 12 residues. The V gene is TRBV29-1, the J gene TRBJ1-1; D is unclear. The source material was PBMCs or T cells enriched from blood (not recorded which). This receptor was taken from a woman between 40 and 55 years old with acute COVID-19. CDR3 loop: CSLRSEGTEAFF. The CDR3 DNA reads TGCAGCCTCAGGTCGGAAGGCACTGAAGCTTTCTTT.